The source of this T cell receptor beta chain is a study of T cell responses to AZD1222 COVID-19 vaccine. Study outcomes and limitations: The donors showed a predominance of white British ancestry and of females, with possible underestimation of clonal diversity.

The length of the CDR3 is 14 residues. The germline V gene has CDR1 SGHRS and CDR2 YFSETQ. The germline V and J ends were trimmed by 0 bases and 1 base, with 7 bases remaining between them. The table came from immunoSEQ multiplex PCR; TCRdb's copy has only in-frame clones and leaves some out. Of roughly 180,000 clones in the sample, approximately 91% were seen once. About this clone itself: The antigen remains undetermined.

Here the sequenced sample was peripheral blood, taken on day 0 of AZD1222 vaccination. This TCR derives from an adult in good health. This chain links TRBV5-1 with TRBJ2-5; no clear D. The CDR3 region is CASSLARSQETQYF. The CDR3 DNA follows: TGCGCCAGCAGCTTGGCCAGATCCCAAGAGACCCAGTACTTC.